This TCR beta chain was captured in a study of cytomegalovirus exposure and HLA in healthy donors. Study conclusions and caveats: In all likelihood, a cluster of highly shared sequence variants was a sequencing artifact. Several V segments, TRBV6-2 and TRBV6-3 among them, could not be told apart and were dropped. Later genetic work tied a missense DCLRE1C variant to beta-chain V and J trimming.

Deletions cut 4 bases from V and 4 bases from J, with 10 bases between. The CDR3 sequence is 13 residues long. Germline V gene sequence: CDR1 MDHEN, CDR2 SYDVKM. This PCR relied on a set of 60 Vbeta primers and 13 Jbeta primers. Data came from immunoSEQ multiplex PCR; TCRdb stores just in-frame clones and leaves some out. The data contain 90,000 to 110,000 clones, over 70% of them singletons. As to this clone: What it binds is unknown.

Sequencing was performed on PBMCs. The receptor comes from a man aged 25-40 years in good health and CMV-seronegative. The V call is TRBV28, the J call TRBJ2-5, with D unclear. CDR3: CASSSPQAETQYF. CDR3 bases: TGTGCCAGCAGTTCCCCCCAAGCAGAGACCCAGTACTTC. The full variable domain, in which reference TRBV28 and TRBJ2-5 provide the parts outside the CDR3, is DVKVTQSSRYLVKRTGEKVFLECVQDMDHENMFWYRQDPGLGLRLIYFSYDVKMKEKGDIPEGYSVSREKKERFSLILESASTNQTSMYLCASSSPQAETQYFGPGTRLLVL.